These 5 T cell receptor beta chains share one sample of origin, sequenced in a study of T cell changes during pregnancy in multiple sclerosis. Some clones are missing from TCRdb's copy, which holds only in-frame ones; the method was immunoSEQ multiplex PCR. The sample carries 40,000 or so clones, roughly nine tenths recorded once. Sequences were derived from CD4+ T cells from peripheral blood mononuclear cells, sampled in the first trimester of pregnancy. Source of these receptors: a female donor in good health, enrolled as a control in a pregnancy study.

This clone was seen only a few times. The gene calls are TRBV7-2 and TRBJ1-6; D call uncertain. This CDR3 has 13 amino acids. Per germline, CDR1 SGHTA and CDR2 FQGNSA. V was cut by 1 base and J by 8 bases, with 6 bases left in between. The CDR3 spells CASSLDGDSPLHF. The DNA for the CDR3 is TGTGCCAGCAGCTTAGACGGTGATTCACCCCTCCACTTT.

This chain connects TRBV5-1 to TRBJ2-2, with D possibly matching TRBD1 (5 bases). Trimming removed 6 bases at V and 3 bases at J, with 12 bases between. The germline V gene encodes CDR1 SGHRS and CDR2 YFSETQ. The CDR3 is made up of 14 amino acids. Written as DNA, the CDR3 is TGCGCCAGCACCCGACTGACAGACACCGGGGAGCTGTTTTTT. Encoded protein: CASTRLTDTGELFF.

CDR3 amino acids: CASSQAWGTGEKLFF. The DNA of the CDR3 is TGTGCCAGCAGCCAGGCCTGGGGGACTGGTGAAAAACTGTTTTTT. The V gene is TRBV4-2, the J gene TRBJ1-4, with a possible D match to TRBD1 (5 bases). V was pared by 3 bases and J by 7 bases, with 15 bases between. This CDR3 spans 15 amino acids. Germline assignment: CDR1 LGHNA and CDR2 YNFKEQ.

V gene TRBV7-2 combines with J gene TRBJ1-5; TRBD1 matches at 9 bases. This CDR3 has 15 amino acids. Trimming at V came to 4 bases and at J to 4 bases, leaving 5 bases not matched to a gene. Germline V gene lookup returns CDR1 SGHTA and CDR2 FQGNSA. The CDR3, as DNA: TGTGCCAGCAGCTACCGGACAGGGGAGAATCAGCCCCAGCATTTT. Translated: CASSYRTGENQPQHF.

The chain recombines TRBV19 with TRBJ1-1; tentatively, D is TRBD1 (5 bases). V was clipped by 7 bases and J by 0 bases, with 15 bases between them. This CDR3 spans 15 amino acids. The V gene's germline CDR1 is LNHDA and CDR2 SQIVND (reference sequence). This chain's CDR3 is CASTPPGIMNTEAFF. The CDR3 region has the DNA TGTGCCAGTACCCCACCAGGGATTATGAACACTGAAGCTTTCTTT. The full variable domain, with the rest looked up from reference TRBV19 and TRBJ1-1, is DGGITQSPKYLFRKEGQNVTLSCEQNLNHDAMYWYRQDPGQGLRLIYYSQIVNDFQKGDIAEGYSVSREKKESFPLTVTSAQKNPTAFYLCASTPPGIMNTEAFFGQGTRLTVV.